The clone carrying this T cell receptor beta chain was detected a few times. Its antigen remains unidentified. The data originate from a study of response to subunit inactivated influenza vaccine. General study results and limits: Seasonal influenza vaccination, on each occasion, was suggested by the authors to recruit few new T cells.

TCRdb independently ran MiXCR on the RT-PCR reads; one entry per CDR3 protein. The sample includes hundreds of thousands of distinct CDR3 sequences, less than 8% of them seen just once. The germline CDR1 and CDR2 sequences are MNHNS and SASEGT. The V end was cut by 9 bases, the J end by 4 bases, with 15 bases between. The CDR3 runs 13 residues. The chain carries TRBV6-1 and TRBJ1-2; D not resolved. Sequenced material: PBMCs from blood, taken about 23 months after vaccination. The clonotype originates from a man between 50 and 69 years old who received an inactivated influenza vaccine. This CDR3 reads CASGLQSGYGYTF. CDR3 sequence (DNA): TGTGCCAGTGGACTGCAGTCGGGCTATGGCTACACCTTC.